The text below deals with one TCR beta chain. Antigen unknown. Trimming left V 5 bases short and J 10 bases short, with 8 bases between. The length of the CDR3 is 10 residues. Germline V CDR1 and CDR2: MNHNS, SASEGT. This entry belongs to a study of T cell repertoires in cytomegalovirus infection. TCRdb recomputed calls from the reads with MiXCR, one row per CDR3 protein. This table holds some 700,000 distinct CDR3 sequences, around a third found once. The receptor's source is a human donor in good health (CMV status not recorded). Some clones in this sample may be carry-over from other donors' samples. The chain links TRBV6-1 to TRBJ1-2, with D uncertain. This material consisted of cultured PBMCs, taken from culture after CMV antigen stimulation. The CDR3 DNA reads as TGTGCCAGCAGTTATCGGAACTACACCTTC. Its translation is CASSYRNYTF.